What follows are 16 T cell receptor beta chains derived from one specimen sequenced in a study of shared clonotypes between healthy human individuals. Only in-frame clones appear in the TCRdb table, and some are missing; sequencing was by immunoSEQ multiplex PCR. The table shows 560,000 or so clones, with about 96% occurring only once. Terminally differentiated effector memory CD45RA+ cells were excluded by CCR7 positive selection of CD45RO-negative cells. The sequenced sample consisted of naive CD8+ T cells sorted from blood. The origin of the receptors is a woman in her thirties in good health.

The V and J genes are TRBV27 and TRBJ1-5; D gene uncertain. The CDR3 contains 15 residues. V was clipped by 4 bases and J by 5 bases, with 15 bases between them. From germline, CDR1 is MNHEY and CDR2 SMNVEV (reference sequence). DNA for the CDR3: TGTGCCAGCAGTTCCCTCCCCGGGCTGGATCAGCCCCAGCATTTT. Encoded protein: CASSSLPGLDQPQHF.

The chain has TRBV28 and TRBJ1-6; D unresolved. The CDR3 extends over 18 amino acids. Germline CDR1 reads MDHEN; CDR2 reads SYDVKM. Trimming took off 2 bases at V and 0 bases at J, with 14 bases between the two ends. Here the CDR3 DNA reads TGTGCCAGCAGTTTAACCTTCCCCGGCAGCTCCTATAATTCACCCCTCCACTTT. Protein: CASSLTFPGSSYNSPLHF. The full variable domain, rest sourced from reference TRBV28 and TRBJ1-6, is DVKVTQSSRYLVKRTGEKVFLECVQDMDHENMFWYRQDPGLGLRLIYFSYDVKMKEKGDIPEGYSVSREKKERFSLILESASTNQTSMYLCASSLTFPGSSYNSPLHFGNGTRLTVT.

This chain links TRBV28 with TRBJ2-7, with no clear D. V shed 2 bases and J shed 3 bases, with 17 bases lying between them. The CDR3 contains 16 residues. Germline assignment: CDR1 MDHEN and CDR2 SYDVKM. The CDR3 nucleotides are TGTGCCAGCAGTTTACTAGAAGATTCCTCTCTCTACGAGCAGTACTTC. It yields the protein CASSLLEDSSLYEQYF. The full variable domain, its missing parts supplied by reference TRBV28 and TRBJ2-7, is DVKVTQSSRYLVKRTGEKVFLECVQDMDHENMFWYRQDPGLGLRLIYFSYDVKMKEKGDIPEGYSVSREKKERFSLILESASTNQTSMYLCASSLLEDSSLYEQYFGPGTRLTVT.

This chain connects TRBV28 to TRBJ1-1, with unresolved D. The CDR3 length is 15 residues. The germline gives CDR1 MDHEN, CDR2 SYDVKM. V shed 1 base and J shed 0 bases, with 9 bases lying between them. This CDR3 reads CASSLFKSMNTEAFF. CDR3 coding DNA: TGTGCCAGCAGTTTATTCAAGTCCATGAACACTGAAGCTTTCTTT.

CDR3 in DNA: TGTGCCTGGATAGAGGGACAGGGCCATAATTCACCCCTCCACTTT. Amino acids: CAWIEGQGHNSPLHF. The chain couples TRBV30 to TRBJ1-6; TRBD1 matches 9 bases. The V and J ends lost 4 bases and 5 bases, in that order; junction bases with no gene match: 6. Germline V lookup: CDR1 GTSNPN, CDR2 SVGIG (reference sequence). This CDR3 contains 15 residues.

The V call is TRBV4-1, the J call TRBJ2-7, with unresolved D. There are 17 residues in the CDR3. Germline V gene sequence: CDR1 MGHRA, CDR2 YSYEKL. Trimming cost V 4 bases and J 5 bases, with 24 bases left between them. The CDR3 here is CASSPGLGLGLWDEQYF. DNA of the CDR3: TGCGCCAGCAGCCCAGGCCTAGGTCTGGGCCTCTGGGACGAGCAGTACTTC.

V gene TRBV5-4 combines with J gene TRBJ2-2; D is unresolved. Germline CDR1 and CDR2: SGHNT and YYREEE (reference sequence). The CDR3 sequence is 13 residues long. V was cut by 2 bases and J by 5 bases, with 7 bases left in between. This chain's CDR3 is CASSFMGTGELFF. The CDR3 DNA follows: TGTGCCAGCAGCTTCATGGGAACCGGGGAGCTGTTTTTT.

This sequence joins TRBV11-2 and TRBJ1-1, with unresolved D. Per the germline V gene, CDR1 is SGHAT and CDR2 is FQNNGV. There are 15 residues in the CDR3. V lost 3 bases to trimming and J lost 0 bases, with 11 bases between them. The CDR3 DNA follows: TGTGCCAGCAGCTTTCGCCGGCAAGTGAACACTGAAGCTTTCTTT. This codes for CASSFRRQVNTEAFF.

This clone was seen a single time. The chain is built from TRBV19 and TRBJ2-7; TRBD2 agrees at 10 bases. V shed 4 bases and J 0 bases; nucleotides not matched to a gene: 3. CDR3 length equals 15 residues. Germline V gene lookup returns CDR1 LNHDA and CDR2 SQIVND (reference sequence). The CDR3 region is CASSTRTSGSYEQYF. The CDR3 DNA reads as TGTGCCAGTAGTACCCGGACTAGCGGCTCCTACGAGCAGTACTTC.

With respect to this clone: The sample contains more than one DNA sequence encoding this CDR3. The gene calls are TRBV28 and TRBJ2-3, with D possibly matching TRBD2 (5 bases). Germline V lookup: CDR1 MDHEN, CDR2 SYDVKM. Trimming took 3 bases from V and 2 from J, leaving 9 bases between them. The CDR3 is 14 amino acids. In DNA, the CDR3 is TGTGCCAGCAGTTTCCGAGGGTCCACAGATACGCAGTATTTT. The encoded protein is CASSFRGSTDTQYF. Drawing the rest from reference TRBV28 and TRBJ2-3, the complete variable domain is DVKVTQSSRYLVKRTGEKVFLECVQDMDHENMFWYRQDPGLGLRLIYFSYDVKMKEKGDIPEGYSVSREKKERFSLILESASTNQTSMYLCASSFRGSTDTQYFGPGTRLTVL.

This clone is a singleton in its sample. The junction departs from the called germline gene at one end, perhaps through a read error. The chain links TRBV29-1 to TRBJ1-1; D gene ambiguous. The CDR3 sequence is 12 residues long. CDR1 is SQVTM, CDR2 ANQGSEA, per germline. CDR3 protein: CSVVEGNPEAFF. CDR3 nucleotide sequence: TGCAGCGTTGTTGAAGGGAACCCTGAAGCTTTCTTT.

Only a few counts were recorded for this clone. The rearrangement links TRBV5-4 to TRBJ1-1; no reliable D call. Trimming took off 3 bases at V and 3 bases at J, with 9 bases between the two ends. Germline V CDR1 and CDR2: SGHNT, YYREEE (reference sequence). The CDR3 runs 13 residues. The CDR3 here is CASSSSGYTEAFF. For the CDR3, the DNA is TGTGCCAGCAGCTCATCCGGCTACACTGAAGCTTTCTTT.

CDR3 nucleotide sequence: TGTGCCAGCAGCCCACAGCTGGACAGGGGCGGCACTGAAGCTTTCTTT. It specifies CASSPQLDRGGTEAFF. The chain combines TRBV21-1 with TRBJ1-1; TRBD1 is taken as the D call from the table, unchecked against the DNA. TRBV21-1 counts as a pseudogene. This CDR3 comprises 16 residues.

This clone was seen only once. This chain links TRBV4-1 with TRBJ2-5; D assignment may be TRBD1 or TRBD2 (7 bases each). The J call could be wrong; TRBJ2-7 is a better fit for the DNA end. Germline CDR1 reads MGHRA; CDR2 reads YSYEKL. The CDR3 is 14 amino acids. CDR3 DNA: TGCGCCAGCAGCCAACGCCAGGGGGGGAACGAGCAGTACTTC. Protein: CASSQRQGGNEQYF.

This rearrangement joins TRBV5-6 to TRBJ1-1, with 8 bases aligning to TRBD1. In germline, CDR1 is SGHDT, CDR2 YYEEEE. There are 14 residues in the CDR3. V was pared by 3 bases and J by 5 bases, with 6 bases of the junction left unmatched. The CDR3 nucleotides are TGTGCCAGCAGCTCCGGGACAGGAAGTACTGAAGCTTTCTTT. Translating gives CASSSGTGSTEAFF.

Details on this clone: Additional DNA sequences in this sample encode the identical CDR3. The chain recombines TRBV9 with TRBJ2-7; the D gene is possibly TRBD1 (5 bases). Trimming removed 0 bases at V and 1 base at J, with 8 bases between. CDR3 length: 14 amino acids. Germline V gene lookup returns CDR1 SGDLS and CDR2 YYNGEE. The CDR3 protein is CASSVGGMSYEQYF. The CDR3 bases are TGTGCCAGCAGCGTAGGGGGCATGTCCTACGAGCAGTACTTC.